Described below is a single T cell receptor (beta chain) sequence and its context. As yet, its antigen is unknown. The CDR3 loop spans 9 amino acids. Trimming cost V 6 bases and J 6 bases, with 2 bases left between them. The sample belongs to a study of shared clonotypes between healthy human individuals. General study findings and limits: Represented diversity (both genetic and exposure-history) was limited by the small number of donors. In general, naive subsets displayed greater estimated richness than memory subsets did. Deeper or shallower sequencing was expected to change how clonotypes are shared among donors.

Only CD45RO-negative cells positively selected for CCR7 counted as naive CD8 cells, so terminally differentiated effector memory CD45RA+ cells were excluded. The study drew its donors from healthy HIV-negative adults without recent acute infections or vaccinations. TCRdb's table, derived via immunoSEQ multiplex PCR, lists solely in-frame clones and lacks some. The sample carries about 680,000 clones, roughly 94% recorded once. The sequence derives from a man aged 25-45 years in good health. V gene TRBV23-1 combines with J gene TRBJ2-5; no clear D. TRBV23-1 is known as an ORF, though its function is uncertain. Sequenced material: naive CD8+ T cells sorted from blood. CDR3 sequence (DNA): TGCGCCAGCAGGCAGACCCAGTACTTC. As protein: CASRQTQYF.